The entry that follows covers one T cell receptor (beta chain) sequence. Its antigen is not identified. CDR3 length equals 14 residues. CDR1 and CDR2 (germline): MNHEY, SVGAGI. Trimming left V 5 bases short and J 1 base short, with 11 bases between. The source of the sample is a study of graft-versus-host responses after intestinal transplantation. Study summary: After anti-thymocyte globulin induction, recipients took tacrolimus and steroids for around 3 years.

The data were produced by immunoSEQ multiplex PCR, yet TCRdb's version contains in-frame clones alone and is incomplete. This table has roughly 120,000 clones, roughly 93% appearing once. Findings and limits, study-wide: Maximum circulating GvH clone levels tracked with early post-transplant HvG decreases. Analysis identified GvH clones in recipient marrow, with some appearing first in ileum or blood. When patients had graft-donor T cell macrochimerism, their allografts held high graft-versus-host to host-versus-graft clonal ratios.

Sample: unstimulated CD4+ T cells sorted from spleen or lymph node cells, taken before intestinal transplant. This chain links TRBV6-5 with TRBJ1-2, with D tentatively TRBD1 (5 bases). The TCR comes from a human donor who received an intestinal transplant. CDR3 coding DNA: TGTGCCAGCAGTGAAGGGACCGATAACTATGGCTACACCTTC. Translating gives CASSEGTDNYGYTF.